This entry lists 7 T cell receptor beta chains sequenced from one sample in a study of blood T cell repertoires in COVID-19. Sequenced by immunoSEQ multiplex PCR; TCRdb stores in-frame clones only, minus some. The sample has about 150,000 clones, approximately 83% seen once. Sample: PBMCs or T cells enriched from blood (not recorded which). Every receptor here comes from a man between 65 and 85 years old who had been exposed to COVID-19.

The chain has TRBV18 and TRBJ2-7; maybe TRBD2 (7 bases). The CDR3 totals 14 residues. V was cut by 1 base and J by 2 bases, with 9 bases left in between. Per germline, CDR1 KGHSH and CDR2 LQKENI. The CDR3 region is CASSPRGGAYEQYF. DNA of the CDR3: TGTGCCAGCTCACCACGCGGGGGCGCCTACGAGCAGTACTTC.

This chain uses TRBV5-1 with TRBJ1-5, with TRBD1 as a possible D gene (6 bases). CDR3 length equals 16 residues. The germline V and J ends were trimmed by 8 bases and 4 bases, with 22 bases remaining between them. Germline CDR1 and CDR2: SGHRS and YFSETQ. The chain's CDR3 is CASIYSGGLLNQPQHF. In nucleotides, the CDR3 is TGCGCCAGTATTTACTCGGGGGGCCTGTTAAATCAGCCCCAGCATTTT. Full variable domain (outside the CDR3, taken from reference TRBV5-1 and TRBJ1-5): KAGVTQTPRYLIKTRGQQVTLSCSPISGHRSVSWYQQTPGQGLQFLFEYFSETQRNKGNFPGRFSGRQFSNSRSEMNVSTLELGDSALYLCASIYSGGLLNQPQHFGDGTRLSIL.

This sequence joins TRBV19 and TRBJ2-5; 8 positions agree with TRBD2. The CDR3 covers 16 residues. The germline gives CDR1 LNHDA, CDR2 SQIVND (reference sequence). J gave up 5 bases and V 5 bases, and 13 bases lay outside the gene matches. The CDR3 DNA sequence: TGTGCCAGTAGTGGAGGGTCGCGGGGGGCGAGGGAGACCCAGTACTTC. Its protein is CASSGGSRGARETQYF.

This clone has more than one count but fewer than ten. The chain links TRBV12-3 or TRBV12-4 to TRBJ2-2, with 7 bases aligning to TRBD1. The CDR3 covers 13 residues. With V trimmed by 11 bases and J by 0 bases, 3 bases remained unmatched. Here the CDR3 reads CAGGQTNTGELFF. The CDR3, as DNA: TGTGCCGGGGGACAGACGAACACCGGGGAGCTGTTTTTT.

J is TRBJ1-6 and V is TRBV2; maybe TRBD1 (5 bases). CDR1 SNHLY and CDR2 FYNNEI come from the germline V gene. The CDR3 length is 13 residues. The V end was cut by 7 bases, the J end by 7 bases, with 11 bases between. Here the CDR3 reads CASNREGNSPLHF. CDR3 DNA: TGTGCCAGCAATCGGGAGGGGAATTCACCCCTCCACTTT.

This clone was observed once. The chain links TRBV30 to TRBJ2-5; a possible D gene is TRBD2 (6 bases). V was trimmed by 5 bases and J by 2 bases, leaving 15 bases between them. This CDR3 is built from 14 residues. The germline gives CDR1 GTSNPN, CDR2 SVGIG (reference sequence). CDR3 amino acids: CAWDRAGWQETQYF. The CDR3 DNA is TGTGCCTGGGATAGGGCGGGGTGGCAAGAGACCCAGTACTTC.

This clone came up once. The V and J genes are TRBV2 and TRBJ2-2, with 8 nucleotides matching TRBD1. Germline assignment: CDR1 SNHLY and CDR2 FYNNEI. V dropped 7 bases and J dropped 9; count of bases not matched to a gene: 10. There are 14 residues in the CDR3. CDR3 DNA sequence: TGTGCCAGCATGGGAGCGACAGGGGAGAGGGAGCTGTTTTTT. Its protein is CASMGATGERELFF.